This passage covers 30 T cell receptor beta chains from one sample sequenced in a study of T cells in Graves' hyperthyroidism and ophthalmopathy. RNA transcripts provided the source from which TCR beta CDR3 regions were amplified. TCR CDR3 underwent first-round RT-PCR with the HTBI primer set. TCRdb itself ran the multiplex PCR reads through MiXCR, one entry per CDR3 protein. The sample carries hundreds of thousands of distinct CDR3 sequences, around 20% recorded once. Sequencing was carried out using blood. The receptors derive from a man between 25 and 39 years old with Graves' ophthalmopathy.

This clonotype showed up many times. The chain has TRBV6-1 and TRBJ1-1; no clear D. Looked up from germline, CDR1 is MNHNS and CDR2 is SASEGT. This CDR3 has 16 residues. V lost 5 bases, J lost 2 bases, and 18 bases lay in between. Here the CDR3 DNA reads TGTGCCAGCAGTCTGATATACACCCGGGGAAACACTGAAGCTTTCTTT. As protein: CASSLIYTRGNTEAFF.

This clonotype was detected many times. The chain has TRBV20-1 and TRBJ2-3; tentatively, D is TRBD1 or TRBD2 (5 bases each). In germline, CDR1 is DFQATT, CDR2 SNEGSKA (reference sequence). V was cut by 5 bases and J by 6 bases, with 24 bases left in between. The CDR3 is made up of 16 amino acids. The DNA for the CDR3 is TGCAGTGCTCAAAGCAGGGCGACTACAATAGTCGATACGCAGTATTTT. Amino acids: CSAQSRATTIVDTQYF.

The V and J genes are TRBV29-1 and TRBJ1-2; 8 bases are shared with TRBD1. V trimming: 4 bases; J trimming: 5 bases; junction bases outside the gene matches: 3. This CDR3 spans 12 amino acids. CDR1 SQVTM and CDR2 ANQGSEA come from the germline V gene. CDR3 amino acids: CSVGQGIYGYTF. The DNA for the CDR3 is TGCAGCGTTGGACAGGGGATATATGGCTACACCTTC.

At least ten counts were recorded for this clonotype. The rearrangement joins TRBV6-2 or TRBV6-3 to TRBJ1-5, with 11 nucleotides matching TRBD1. CDR1 and CDR2 (germline): MNHEY, SVGEGT. This CDR3 contains 15 residues. J was trimmed by 6 bases and V by 4 bases; bases with no gene match: 5. CDR3 in amino acids: CASSSSGTGGQPQHF. The CDR3 nucleotides read TGTGCCAGCAGTTCCTCTGGGACAGGGGGTCAGCCCCAGCATTTT.

The V gene is TRBV20-1, the J gene TRBJ2-1; 7 nucleotides align to TRBD2. The V gene end was trimmed by 0 bases and the J gene end by 7 bases; junction bases not matched to a gene: 9. The CDR3 contains 15 residues. The germline V gene encodes CDR1 DFQATT and CDR2 SNEGSKA (reference sequence). CDR3: CSARDWREPPNEQFF. DNA of the CDR3: TGCAGTGCTAGAGATTGGCGGGAGCCCCCGAATGAGCAGTTCTTC.

This clonotype has at least ten counts. This chain joins TRBV5-1 and TRBJ2-7; 9 positions agree with TRBD1. Germline CDR1 SGHRS, CDR2 YFSETQ. This CDR3 comprises 19 residues. The junction had 20 bases not matched to a gene; V was cut back by 4 bases and J by 3 bases. The CDR3 spells CASSRATGGVVMMDYEQYF. The DNA of the CDR3 is TGCGCCAGCAGCCGCGCCACAGGGGGCGTTGTTATGATGGACTACGAGCAGTACTTC.

This clonotype was seen more than once but under ten times. Sequence at one end of the junction differs from germline and may be a read error. The chain is built from TRBV7-2 and TRBJ1-3; no clear D. There are 16 residues in the CDR3. Germline V gene lookup returns CDR1 SGHTA and CDR2 FQGNSA. CDR3: CASSQSQLFPGSTIYF. The DNA of the CDR3 is TGTGCCAGCAGCCAATCTCAGCTTTTCCCTGGAAGCACCATATATTTT.

The chain combines TRBV7-2 with TRBJ2-3, with D hard to call. Germline V gives CDR1 SGHTA, CDR2 FQGNSA. This CDR3 comprises 13 residues. Trimming shortened V by 2 bases and J by 4 bases, and 7 bases separated the two germline ends. The CDR3 spells CASSLIEADTQYF. Here the CDR3 DNA reads TGTGCCAGCAGCTTAATAGAAGCAGATACGCAGTATTTT. Filled out from reference TRBV7-2 and TRBJ2-3, the complete variable domain reads GAGVSQSPSNKVTEKGKDVELRCDPISGHTALYWYRQSLGQGLEFLIYFQGNSAPDKSGLPSDRFSAERTGGSVSTLTIQRTQQEDSAVYLCASSLIEADTQYFGPGTRLTVL.

This clonotype was observed many times. The genes are TRBV28 and TRBJ1-4; 11 bases are a match to TRBD1. The germline V gene encodes CDR1 MDHEN and CDR2 SYDVKM. The CDR3 length is 15 residues. V was pared by 5 bases and J by 7 bases, with 6 bases of the junction left unmatched. Written as DNA, the CDR3 is TGTGCCAGCAGTCCTCGGGGACAGGGGGGTGAAAAACTGTTTTTT. This sequence encodes CASSPRGQGGEKLFF.

This clonotype was seen more than once but under ten times. The V and J genes are TRBV3-1 and TRBJ2-3; 8 bases are a match to TRBD2. The V gene end was trimmed by 1 base and the J gene end by 3 bases; junction bases not matched to a gene: 3. Germline CDR1 reads LGHDT; CDR2 reads YNNKEL (reference sequence). The CDR3 runs 15 residues. CDR3 loop: CASSQVSGRTDTQYF. In nucleotides, the CDR3 is TGTGCCAGCAGCCAAGTGAGCGGGAGAACAGATACGCAGTATTTT.

The DNA of the CDR3 is TGTGCCAGCAGCGCCACCCTGGGGCCCTACGAGCAGTACTTC. Protein: CASSATLGPYEQYF. The chain links TRBV7-2 to TRBJ2-7, with a possible D match to TRBD1 (5 bases). Trimming cost V 5 bases and J 2 bases, with 13 bases left between them. Germline assignment: CDR1 SGHTA and CDR2 FQGNSA. CDR3 length equals 14 residues.

This clonotype showed up just a few times. The rearrangement joins TRBV6-6 to TRBJ1-6; TRBD1 aligns across 9 bases. V lost 0 bases, J lost 2 bases, and 5 bases stayed unmatched. CDR1 and CDR2 (germline): MNHNY, SVGAGI (reference sequence). CDR3 size: 18 residues. The CDR3 region has the DNA TGTGCCAGCAGTTACTCAGCGGGGACAGGGACCTATAATTCACCCCTCCACTTT. Translated, it gives CASSYSAGTGTYNSPLHF.

The CDR3 DNA follows: TGTGCCCGCAAAAAAGGGACAGGGGCGGGTCAGCCCCAGCATTTT. Translated: CARKKGTGAGQPQHF. The J gene is TRBJ1-5, the V gene TRBV2, with TRBD1 matching 10 bases. This CDR3 region has 15 residues. CDR1 SNHLY and CDR2 FYNNEI come from the germline V gene. V shed 11 bases and J 6 bases; nucleotides not matched to a gene: 13.

This clonotype was observed a handful of times. The J gene is TRBJ2-5, the V gene TRBV7-9; TRBD1 agrees at 8 bases. This CDR3 contains 14 residues. With V trimmed by 4 bases and J by 5 bases, 6 bases remained unmatched. Germline loops: CDR1 SEHNR, CDR2 FQNEAQ (reference sequence). This chain's CDR3 is CASSSTTGAETQYF. In DNA form, the CDR3 reads TGTGCCAGCAGCTCAACGACAGGGGCGGAGACCCAGTACTTC. The whole variable domain, remainder taken from reference TRBV7-9 and TRBJ2-5, is DTGVSQNPRHKITKRGQNVTFRCDPISEHNRLYWYRQTLGQGPEFLTYFQNEAQLEKSRLLSDRFSAERPKGSFSTLEIQRTEQGDSAMYLCASSSTTGAETQYFGPGTRLLVL.

The V and J genes are TRBV30 and TRBJ2-5, with D possibly matching TRBD2 (6 bases). Germline loops: CDR1 GTSNPN, CDR2 SVGIG (reference sequence). Trimming took 3 bases from V and 9 from J, leaving 14 bases between them. This CDR3 is 12 amino acids long. In DNA form, the CDR3 reads TGTGCCTGGAGAGAAGGTGGCGGGGCCCAGTACTTC. Its protein product is CAWREGGGAQYF. The whole variable domain, filled in from reference TRBV30 and TRBJ2-5, reads SQTIHQWPATLVQPVGSPLSLECTVEGTSNPNLYWYRQAAGRGLQLLFYSVGIGQISSEVPQNLSASRPQDRQFILSSKKLLLSDSGFYLCAWREGGGAQYFGPGTRLLVL.

This clonotype was found a few times. The chain links TRBV7-2 to TRBJ2-4; 14 bases line up with TRBD2. The CDR3 contains 14 residues. Germline loops: CDR1 SGHTA, CDR2 FQGNSA. The ends lost 4 bases at V and 9 bases at J; junction bases unmatched: 2. Written as DNA, the CDR3 is TGTGCCAGCAGCTCAGGGACTAGCGGGAGCATTCAGTACTTC. This translates into CASSSGTSGSIQYF.

The chain couples TRBV5-1 to TRBJ2-7; 7 bases are shared with TRBD2. V was clipped by 4 bases and J by 0 bases; unmatched bases: 7. The germline CDR1 and CDR2 sequences are SGHRS and YFSETQ. The CDR3 sequence is 15 residues long. CDR3: CASSATSVLSYEQYF. The DNA for the CDR3 is TGCGCCAGCAGCGCCACTAGCGTCCTCTCCTACGAGCAGTACTTC.

This clonotype turned up a few times. The chain employs TRBV28 and TRBJ2-7; D remains unclear. The V end was cut by 10 bases, the J end by 2 bases, with 12 bases between. Germline-derived CDR1 and CDR2 are MDHEN and SYDVKM. This CDR3 is 12 amino acids long. CDR3 residues: CATLDRTYEQYF. CDR3 nucleotide sequence: TGTGCCACCCTAGACCGCACCTACGAGCAGTACTTC.

This clonotype was recorded a few times. In nucleotides, the CDR3 is TGTGCCAGCAGATTACAGGGTTACAATTCACCCCTCCACTTT. Translated, it gives CASRLQGYNSPLHF. This chain connects TRBV2 to TRBJ1-6, with TRBD1 as a possible D gene (6 bases). V was cut by 6 bases and J by 7 bases, with 13 bases left in between. The CDR3 sequence is 14 residues long. In germline, CDR1 is SNHLY, CDR2 FYNNEI.

Only a few counts were recorded for this clonotype. The CDR3 DNA is TGTGCCACCCAACTCGGGGGAGATCAGCCCCAGCATTTT. It translates to CATQLGGDQPQHF. The J gene is TRBJ1-5, the V gene TRBV24-1, with D possibly matching TRBD1 (5 bases). Trimming stripped 9 bases from V and 5 bases from J, with 13 bases between. CDR3 length: 13 residues. CDR1 is KGHDR, CDR2 SFDVKD, per germline.

This clonotype was recorded at least ten times. J is TRBJ1-4 and V is TRBV30, with D perhaps matching TRBD1 (6 bases). CDR3 size: 15 residues. Germline CDR1 reads GTSNPN; CDR2 reads SVGIG (reference sequence). Trimming removed 3 bases at V and 8 bases at J, with 19 bases between. CDR3 coding DNA: TGTGCCTGGAGCAAGGGGGACCCGCTGGCCGAAAAACTGTTTTTT. Amino acids: CAWSKGDPLAEKLFF.

The CDR3 region is CASSPGAANEKLFF. In DNA form, the CDR3 reads TGTGCCAGCTCACCCGGGGCGGCTAATGAAAAACTGTTTTTT. The chain combines TRBV18 with TRBJ1-4, with D maybe TRBD1 (5 bases). Germline CDR1 is KGHSH and CDR2 is LQKENI. CDR3 length: 14 amino acids. Between the trimmed V and J ends, which lost 3 bases and 3 bases, there was a span of 8 bases. Filled out from reference TRBV18 and TRBJ1-4, the complete variable domain reads NAGVMQNPRHLVRRRGQEARLRCSPMKGHSHVYWYRQLPEEGLKFMVYLQKENIIDESGMPKERFSAEFPKEGPSILRIQQVVRGDSAAYFCASSPGAANEKLFFGSGTQLSVL.

This clonotype turned up a few times. V gene TRBV6-2 or TRBV6-3 combines with J gene TRBJ2-7; 10 bases match TRBD2. This CDR3 is 13 amino acids long. CDR1 MNHEY and CDR2 SVGEGT come from the germline V gene. V was pared by 8 bases and J by 4 bases, with 5 bases of the junction left unmatched. Here the CDR3 reads CASQRGGSYEQYF. CDR3 nucleotide sequence: TGTGCCAGCCAGCGGGGGGGGAGTTACGAGCAGTACTTC.

The chain carries TRBV5-6 and TRBJ2-5; 9 nucleotides align to TRBD1. V dropped 3 bases and J dropped 6; count of bases not matched to a gene: 6. The germline gives CDR1 SGHDT, CDR2 YYEEEE. The CDR3 spans 14 residues. The CDR3 reads CASSSQGAWKTQYF. The CDR3 bases are TGTGCCAGCAGCTCACAGGGGGCGTGGAAGACCCAGTACTTC.

There are many counts of this clonotype. In nucleotides, the CDR3 is TGTGCCAGCAGCTGGGGGTCCGGTCCCCGCACAGATACGCAGTATTTT. This encodes CASSWGSGPRTDTQYF. The chain links TRBV11-2 to TRBJ2-3; either TRBD1 or TRBD2 may supply D (5 bases each). The germline gives CDR1 SGHAT, CDR2 FQNNGV. This CDR3 region has 16 residues. V gave up 4 bases and J gave up 1 base, with 15 bases separating them.

There are a few counts of this clonotype. The chain combines TRBV2 with TRBJ1-5; TRBD1 might be the D (5 bases). The CDR3 extends over 15 amino acids. V was cut by 2 bases and J by 2 bases, with 10 bases left in between. The germline gives CDR1 SNHLY, CDR2 FYNNEI. CDR3 sequence reads: CASSERGVRNQPQHF. CDR3 in DNA: TGTGCCAGCAGTGAACGAGGGGTTCGCAATCAGCCCCAGCATTTT.

This clonotype came up many times. The J gene is TRBJ2-7, the V gene TRBV20-1, with 7 bases aligning to TRBD2. The CDR3 covers 14 residues. V was clipped by 3 bases and J by 1 base; unmatched bases: 6. Germline assignment: CDR1 DFQATT and CDR2 SNEGSKA (reference sequence). In nucleotides, the CDR3 is TGCAGTGCTAGCCGCGGGAGAGGTTCCTACGAGCAGTACTTC. As protein: CSASRGRGSYEQYF.

This clonotype has just a few counts. This sequence joins TRBV6-5 and TRBJ2-1; 9 bases fit TRBD2. The CDR3 consists of 16 residues. Trimming at V came to 0 bases and at J to 2 bases, leaving 2 bases not matched to a gene. The germline V gene encodes CDR1 MNHEY and CDR2 SVGAGI. CDR3: CASSYSRLAAYNEQFF. In DNA, the CDR3 is TGTGCCAGCAGTTACTCTCGACTAGCGGCCTACAATGAGCAGTTCTTC.

This clonotype was counted at least ten times. The chain recombines TRBV11-2 with TRBJ2-2, with 8 bases matching TRBD1. The V segment lost 10 bases and the J segment 6 bases; nucleotides outside the gene matches: 7. CDR3 length equals 13 residues. Germline CDR1 is SGHAT and CDR2 is FQNNGV. CDR3 bases: TGTGCCATCCACGACAGGGGCGCCGGGGAGCTGTTTTTT. Its protein product is CAIHDRGAGELFF.

In its sample, this clonotype was seen a few times. This chain links TRBV29-1 with TRBJ1-1, with TRBD1 matching 9 bases. The CDR3 has 13 residues. The germline CDR1 and CDR2 sequences are SQVTM and ANQGSEA. The J segment lost 5 bases and the V segment lost 8 bases, leaving 9 bases of the junction unmatched. The CDR3 reads CSTDGQGRTEAFF. The CDR3, as DNA: TGCAGCACTGATGGACAGGGGAGAACTGAAGCTTTCTTT.